This TCR beta chain was documented in a study of CD8+ T cells in alopecia areata. Study-wide background: Tofacitinib ran for 6 to 18 months before 6 months off drug. Points from the study as a whole: Expanded CD8+ clones among the top 100, as well as scalp clonality, were significantly decreased by tofacitinib. Compared with normal scalp, lesional scalp had higher clonality and more expanded CD8+ clones. Patients shared TCRs less clearly than mice did, possibly for HLA-related reasons.

Remarks on this clone: As yet, its antigen is unknown.

Stated treatment: oral pan-JAK inhibitor, 5-10 mg twice daily. Once RNA had been extracted, it was reverse transcribed into cDNA to act as the sequencing template. Method: immunoSEQ multiplex PCR; TCRdb's copy keeps in-frame clones and lacks some. The sample yields approximately 210,000 clones, 66% seen once. V lost 9 bases and J lost 5; bases outside the gene matches: 11. The germline V gene encodes CDR1 MNHEY and CDR2 SMNVEV (reference sequence). The CDR3 is made up of 14 amino acids. Sample: CD4+ T cells sorted from blood, taken between weeks 44 and 45, from a patient treated with tofacitinib. This sequence was found in a human donor with alopecia areata. The chain has TRBV27 and TRBJ2-3, with TRBD2 matching 7 bases. This CDR3 reads CASTRDYSLDTQYF. In nucleotides, the CDR3 is TGTGCCAGTACTAGGGACTACTCGCTAGATACGCAGTATTTT.